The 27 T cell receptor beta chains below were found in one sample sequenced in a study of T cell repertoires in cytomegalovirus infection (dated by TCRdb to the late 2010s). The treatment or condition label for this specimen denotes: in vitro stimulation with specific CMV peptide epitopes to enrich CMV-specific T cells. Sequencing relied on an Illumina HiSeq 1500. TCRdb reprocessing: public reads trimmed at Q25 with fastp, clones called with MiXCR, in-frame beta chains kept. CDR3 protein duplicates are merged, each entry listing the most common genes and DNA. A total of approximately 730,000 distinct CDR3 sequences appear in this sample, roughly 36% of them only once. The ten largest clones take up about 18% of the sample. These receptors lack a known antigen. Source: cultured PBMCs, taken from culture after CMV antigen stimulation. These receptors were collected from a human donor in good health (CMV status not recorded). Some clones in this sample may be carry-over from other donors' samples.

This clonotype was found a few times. The CDR3 coding sequence is TGTGCCAGCAGCTTCAGACAGGGTAGCTATGGCTACACCTTC. This encodes CASSFRQGSYGYTF. V and J are TRBV5-4 and TRBJ1-2, with 7 bases that match TRBD1. Germline V lookup: CDR1 SGHNT, CDR2 YYREEE (reference sequence). The CDR3 has 14 residues. V lost 2 bases and J lost 4; bases outside the gene matches: 5.

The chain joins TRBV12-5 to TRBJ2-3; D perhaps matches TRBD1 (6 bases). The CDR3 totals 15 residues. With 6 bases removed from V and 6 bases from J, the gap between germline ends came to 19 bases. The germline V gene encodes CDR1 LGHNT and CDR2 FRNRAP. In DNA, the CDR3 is TGTGCTAGTGGCGCCGACAGGCTCTCCACTGATACGCAGTATTTT. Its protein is CASGADRLSTDTQYF.

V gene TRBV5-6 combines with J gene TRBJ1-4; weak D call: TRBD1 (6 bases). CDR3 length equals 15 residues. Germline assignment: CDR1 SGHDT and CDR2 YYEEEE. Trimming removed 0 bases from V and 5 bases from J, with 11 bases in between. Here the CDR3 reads CASSLAGTPNEKLFF. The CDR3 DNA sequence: TGTGCCAGCAGCTTGGCCGGGACACCGAATGAAAAACTGTTTTTT.

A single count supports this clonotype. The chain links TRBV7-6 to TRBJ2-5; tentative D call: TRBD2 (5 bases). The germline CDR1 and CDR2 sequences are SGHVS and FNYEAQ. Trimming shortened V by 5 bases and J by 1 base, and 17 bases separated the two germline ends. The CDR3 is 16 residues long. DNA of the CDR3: TGTGCCAGCAGCCACCACCTAACTGCGGGCCAAGAGACCCAGTACTTC. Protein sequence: CASSHHLTAGQETQYF.

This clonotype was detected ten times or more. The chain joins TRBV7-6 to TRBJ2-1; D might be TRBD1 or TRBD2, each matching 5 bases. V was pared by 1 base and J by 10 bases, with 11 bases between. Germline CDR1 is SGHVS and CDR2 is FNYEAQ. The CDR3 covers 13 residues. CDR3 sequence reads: CASSLGGAGEQFF. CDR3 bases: TGTGCCAGCAGCTTAGGTGGGGCGGGCGAGCAGTTCTTC. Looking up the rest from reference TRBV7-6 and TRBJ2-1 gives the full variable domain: GAGVSQSPRYKVTKRGQDVALRCDPISGHVSLYWYRQALGQGPEFLTYFNYEAQQDKSGLPNDRFSAERPEGSISTLTIQRTEQRDSAMYRCASSLGGAGEQFFGPGTRLTVL.

The CDR3 loop reads CSAREGARPTEAFF. In nucleotides, the CDR3 is TGCAGTGCTAGAGAGGGGGCGAGGCCCACTGAAGCTTTCTTT. The rearrangement uses TRBV20-1 and TRBJ1-1, with D perhaps TRBD1 (6 bases). The CDR3 is made up of 14 amino acids. The V gene lost 0 bases and the J gene lost 4 bases, with 12 bases spanning the gap. Germline V CDR1 and CDR2: DFQATT, SNEGSKA (reference sequence).

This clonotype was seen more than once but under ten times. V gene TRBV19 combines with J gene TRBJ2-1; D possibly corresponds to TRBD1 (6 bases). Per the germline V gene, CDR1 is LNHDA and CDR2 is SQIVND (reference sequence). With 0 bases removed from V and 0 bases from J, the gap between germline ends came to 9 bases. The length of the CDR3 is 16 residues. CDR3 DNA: TGTGCCAGTAGTATAGATAGGGGGACCTCCTACAATGAGCAGTTCTTC. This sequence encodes CASSIDRGTSYNEQFF. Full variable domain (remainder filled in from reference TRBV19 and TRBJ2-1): DGGITQSPKYLFRKEGQNVTLSCEQNLNHDAMYWYRQDPGQGLRLIYYSQIVNDFQKGDIAEGYSVSREKKESFPLTVTSAQKNPTAFYLCASSIDRGTSYNEQFFGPGTRLTVL.

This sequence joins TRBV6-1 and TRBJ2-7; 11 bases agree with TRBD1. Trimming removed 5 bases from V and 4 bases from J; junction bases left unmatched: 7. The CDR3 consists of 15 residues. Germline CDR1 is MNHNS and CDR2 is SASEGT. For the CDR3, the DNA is TGTGCCAGCAGTTCCGCCGGGACAGGGGGATACGAGCAGTACTTC. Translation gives CASSSAGTGGYEQYF.

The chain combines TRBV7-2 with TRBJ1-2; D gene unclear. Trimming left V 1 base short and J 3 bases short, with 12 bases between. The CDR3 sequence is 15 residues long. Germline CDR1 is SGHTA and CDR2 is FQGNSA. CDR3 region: CASSLDLRAHYGYTF. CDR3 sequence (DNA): TGTGCCAGCAGCTTAGATCTGCGGGCTCACTATGGCTACACCTTC.

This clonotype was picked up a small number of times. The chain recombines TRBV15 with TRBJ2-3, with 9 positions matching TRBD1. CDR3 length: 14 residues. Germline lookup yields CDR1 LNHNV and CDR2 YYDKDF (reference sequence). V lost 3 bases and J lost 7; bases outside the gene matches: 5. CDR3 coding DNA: TGTGCCACCAGCAGGGACAGGGGAGGGAATACGCAGTATTTT. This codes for CATSRDRGGNTQYF.

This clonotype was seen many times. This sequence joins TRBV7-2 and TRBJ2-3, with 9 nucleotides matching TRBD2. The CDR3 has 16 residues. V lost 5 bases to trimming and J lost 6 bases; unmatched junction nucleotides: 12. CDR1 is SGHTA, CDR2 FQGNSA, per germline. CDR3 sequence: CASSPGQAGGADTQYF. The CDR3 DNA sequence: TGTGCCAGCAGCCCGGGGCAGGCGGGGGGGGCGGATACGCAGTATTTT.

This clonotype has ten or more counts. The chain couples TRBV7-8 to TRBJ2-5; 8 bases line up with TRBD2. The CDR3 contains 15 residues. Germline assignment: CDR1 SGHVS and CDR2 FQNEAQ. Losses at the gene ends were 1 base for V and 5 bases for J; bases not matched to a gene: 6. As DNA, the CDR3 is TGTGCCAGCAGCTTAGGCGGGACTAGACGGGAGACCCAGTACTTC. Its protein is CASSLGGTRRETQYF. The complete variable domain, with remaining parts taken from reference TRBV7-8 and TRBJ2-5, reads GAGVSQSPRYKVAKRGQDVALRCDPISGHVSLFWYQQALGQGPEFLTYFQNEAQLDKSGLPSDRFFAERPEGSVSTLKIQRTQQEDSAVYLCASSLGGTRRETQYFGPGTRLLVL.

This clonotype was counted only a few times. CDR3 in DNA: TGTGCCAGCAGTTTTTTGTCGGGGGCCACCTACGAGCAGTACTTC. Its protein is CASSFLSGATYEQYF. The chain uses TRBV12-3 or TRBV12-4 and TRBJ2-7, with D perhaps given as TRBD1 or TRBD2 (6 bases each). The V end lost 3 bases, the J end lost 2 bases, and 14 bases lay between the germline ends. The CDR3 is 15 residues long.

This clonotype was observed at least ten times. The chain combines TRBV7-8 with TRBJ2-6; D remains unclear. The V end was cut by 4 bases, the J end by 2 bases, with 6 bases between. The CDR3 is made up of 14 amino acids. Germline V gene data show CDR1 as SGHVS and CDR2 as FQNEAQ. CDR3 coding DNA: TGTGCCAGCAGCTCATTCCCTGGGGCCAACGTCCTGACTTTC. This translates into CASSSFPGANVLTF.

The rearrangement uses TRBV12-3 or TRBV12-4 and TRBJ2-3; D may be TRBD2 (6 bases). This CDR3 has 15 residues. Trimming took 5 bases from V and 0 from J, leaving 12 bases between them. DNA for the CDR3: TGTGCCAGCAGTCGGGACGGGACTAGCACAGATACGCAGTATTTT. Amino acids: CASSRDGTSTDTQYF.

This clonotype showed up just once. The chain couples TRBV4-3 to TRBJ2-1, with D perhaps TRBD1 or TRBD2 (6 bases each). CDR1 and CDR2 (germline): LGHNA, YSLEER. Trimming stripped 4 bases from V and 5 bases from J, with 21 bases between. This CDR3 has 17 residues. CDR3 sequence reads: CASSPRIGGWGHNEQFF. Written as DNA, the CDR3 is TGCGCCAGCAGCCCCCGGATCGGGGGCTGGGGGCACAATGAGCAGTTCTTC.

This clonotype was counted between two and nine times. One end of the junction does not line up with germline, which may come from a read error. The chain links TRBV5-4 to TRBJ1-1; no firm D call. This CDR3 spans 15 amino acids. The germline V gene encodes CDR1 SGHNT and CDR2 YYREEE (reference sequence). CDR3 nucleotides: TGTGCCAGCAGCCCCCGCGGGATTATGAAAACTGAAGCTTTCTTT. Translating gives CASSPRGIMKTEAFF.

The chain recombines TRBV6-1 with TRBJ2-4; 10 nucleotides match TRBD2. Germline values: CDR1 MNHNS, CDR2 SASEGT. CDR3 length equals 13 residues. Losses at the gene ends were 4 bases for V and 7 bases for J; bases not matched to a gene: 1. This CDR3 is CASSGGLANIQYF. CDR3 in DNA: TGTGCCAGCAGTGGGGGACTAGCGAACATTCAGTACTTC.

The CDR3 loop is CSARQGALTEAFF. Written as DNA, the CDR3 is TGCAGTGCTAGGCAGGGGGCGCTCACTGAAGCTTTCTTT. The rearrangement joins TRBV20-1 to TRBJ1-1; TRBD1 aligns across 8 bases. The CDR3 is 13 amino acids. Germline V gene lookup returns CDR1 DFQATT and CDR2 SNEGSKA (reference sequence). The V gene end was trimmed by 3 bases and the J gene end by 4 bases; junction bases not matched to a gene: 4.

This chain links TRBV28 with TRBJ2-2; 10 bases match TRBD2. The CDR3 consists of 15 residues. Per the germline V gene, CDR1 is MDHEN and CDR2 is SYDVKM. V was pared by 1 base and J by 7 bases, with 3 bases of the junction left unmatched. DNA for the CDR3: TGTGCCAGCAGTTTATCCCGACTAGCGGGCGGGGAGCTGTTTTTT. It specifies CASSLSRLAGGELFF.

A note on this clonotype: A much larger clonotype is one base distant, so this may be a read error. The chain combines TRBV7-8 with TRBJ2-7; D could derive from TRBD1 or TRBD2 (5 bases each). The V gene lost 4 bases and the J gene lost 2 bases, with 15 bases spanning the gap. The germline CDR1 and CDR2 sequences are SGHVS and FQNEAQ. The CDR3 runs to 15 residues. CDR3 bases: TGTGCCAGCAGCTCACGCTGGGACGTCGCCTACGAGCAGTACTTC. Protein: CASSSRWDVAYEQYF.

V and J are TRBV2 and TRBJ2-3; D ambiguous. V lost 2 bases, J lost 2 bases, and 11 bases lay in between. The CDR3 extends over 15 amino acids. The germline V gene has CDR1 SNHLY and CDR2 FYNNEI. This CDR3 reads CASSEPRGPTDTQYF. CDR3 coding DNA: TGTGCCAGCAGTGAACCCAGAGGCCCCACAGATACGCAGTATTTT.

The CDR3 sequence is CASSQAPRTRLMDEQFF. CDR3 DNA: TGTGCCAGCAGCCAAGCGCCAAGGACTAGGCTCATGGATGAGCAGTTCTTC. This rearrangement joins TRBV14 to TRBJ2-1, with 7 bases matching TRBD2. Losses at the gene ends were 1 base for V and 8 bases for J; bases not matched to a gene: 14. The CDR3 is 17 residues long. Germline V gene data show CDR1 as SGHDN and CDR2 as FVKESK.

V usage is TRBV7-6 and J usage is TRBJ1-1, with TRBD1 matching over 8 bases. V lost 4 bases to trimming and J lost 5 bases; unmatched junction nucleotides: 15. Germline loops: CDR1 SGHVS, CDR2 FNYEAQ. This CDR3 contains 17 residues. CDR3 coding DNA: TGTGCCAGCAGCTCAGGGGGCGGGGGCAGGGGCGGAACTGAAGCTTTCTTT. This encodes CASSSGGGGRGGTEAFF.

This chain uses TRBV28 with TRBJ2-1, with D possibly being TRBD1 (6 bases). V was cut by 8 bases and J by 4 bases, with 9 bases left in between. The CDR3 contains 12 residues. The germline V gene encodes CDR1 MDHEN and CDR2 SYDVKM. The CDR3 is CASRGQYNEQFF. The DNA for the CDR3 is TGTGCCAGCCGAGGACAGTACAATGAGCAGTTCTTC. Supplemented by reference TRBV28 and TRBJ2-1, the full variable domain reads DVKVTQSSRYLVKRTGEKVFLECVQDMDHENMFWYRQDPGLGLRLIYFSYDVKMKEKGDIPEGYSVSREKKERFSLILESASTNQTSMYLCASRGQYNEQFFGPGTRLTVL.

The CDR3 nucleotides read TGCAGTGCCGGAGGAGGGAACTACAATGAGCAGTTCTTC. It encodes CSAGGGNYNEQFF. The rearrangement joins TRBV20-1 to TRBJ2-1; D may be TRBD2 (6 bases). Germline V gene lookup returns CDR1 DFQATT and CDR2 SNEGSKA (reference sequence). The length of the CDR3 is 13 residues. The ends were cut back, 6 bases at V and 3 bases at J, with 12 bases in the middle.

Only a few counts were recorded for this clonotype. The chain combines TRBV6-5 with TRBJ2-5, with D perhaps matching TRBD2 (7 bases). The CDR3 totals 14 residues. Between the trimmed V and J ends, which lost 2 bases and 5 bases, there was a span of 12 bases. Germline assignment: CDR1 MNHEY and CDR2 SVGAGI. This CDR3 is CASSYTGRGETQYF. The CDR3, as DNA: TGTGCCAGCAGTTACACAGGGAGGGGGGAGACCCAGTACTTC.